Each of the 6 T cell receptor beta chains below was sequenced from the same sample in a study of blood T cells in healthy people across ages. It was with a sample-barcoded 5' primer and a J-beta primer mix that a second PCR of roughly 7 to 12 cycles was run. From the 5' RACE reads, TCRdb called clonotypes with MiXCR, one entry per CDR3 protein. Among about 1,500,000 distinct CDR3 sequences listed, roughly 28% were seen once. The sequencing sample was made of blood. The source is a woman aged 25 to 45 in good health.

In regard to this clonotype: Here the CDR3 omits its conserved ending phenylalanine or tryptophan, so a read error is the likely source. V gene TRBV7-9 combines with J gene TRBJ2-5; D possibly corresponds to TRBD1 (5 bases). Germline values: CDR1 SEHNR, CDR2 FQNEAQ (reference sequence). Deletions cut 0 bases from V and 5 bases from J, with 10 bases between. The CDR3 is made up of 14 amino acids. The CDR3 region has the DNA TGTGCCAGCAGCTTAGCTGCAGGGCCGGAGACCCAGTACCTC. Its translation: CASSLAAGPETQYL.

This clonotype showed up many times. The rearrangement joins TRBV20-1 to TRBJ2-7; D unclear. CDR3 length equals 11 residues. Germline V gene sequence: CDR1 DFQATT, CDR2 SNEGSKA (reference sequence). Between the trimmed V and J ends, which lost 2 bases and 7 bases, there was a span of 9 bases. CDR3 sequence (DNA): TGCAGTGCTAGACAGGTCGAAGAGCAGTACTTC. Protein: CSARQVEEQYF.

This chain connects TRBV20-1 to TRBJ1-6, with TRBD1 identical over 10 bases. The CDR3 spans 16 residues. V trimming: 0 bases; J trimming: 15 bases; junction bases outside the gene matches: 14. Germline V CDR1 and CDR2: DFQATT, SNEGSKA (reference sequence). The CDR3 reads CSARDSPGQGFYGLHF. The DNA of the CDR3 is TGCAGTGCTAGAGATAGCCCGGGACAGGGGTTCTACGGCCTCCACTTT.

The chain is built from TRBV5-1 and TRBJ2-1, with TRBD1 identical over 8 bases. J was trimmed by 15 bases and V by 4 bases; bases with no gene match: 6. CDR1 SGHRS and CDR2 YFSETQ come from the germline V gene. The CDR3 loop spans 11 amino acids. This CDR3 is CASSLDRVRFF. DNA of the CDR3: TGCGCCAGCAGCCTGGACAGGGTTCGGTTCTTC.

This clonotype was seen more than once but under ten times. The chain carries TRBV25-1 and TRBJ1-2, with TRBD1 matching over 9 bases. The CDR3 is 16 amino acids. Germline V CDR1 and CDR2: MGHDK, SYGVNS. V dropped 1 base and J dropped 1; count of bases not matched to a gene: 4. CDR3 nucleotide sequence: TGTGCCAGCAGTGAATGGGGGACAGGGATTAACTATGGCTACACCTTC. It encodes CASSEWGTGINYGYTF.

This chain joins TRBV15 and TRBJ1-5, with D hard to call. Germline assignment: CDR1 LNHNV and CDR2 YYDKDF (reference sequence). CDR3 size: 15 residues. The V end was cut by 4 bases, the J end by 4 bases, with 14 bases between. In DNA, the CDR3 is TGTGCCACCAGCAACCCGACTTGGCGAAATCAGCCCCAGCATTTT. This codes for CATSNPTWRNQPQHF.